Sequencing of this T cell receptor beta chain was carried out in a study of cytomegalovirus exposure and HLA in healthy donors. Overall study context: Unique TCR beta sequences numbering 95 million to 130 million came from around 180 million T cells in an earlier analysis. Study conclusions and caveats: Three chains tied to CMV proved CMV antigen-specific in vitro. A later analysis showed TCR association rates differing by HLA locus, peaking at DRB1 and lowest at HLA-C.

The study ran its PCR with 60 Vbeta and 13 Jbeta primers. In the authors' methods: About 88 million unique TCR beta chains, some 10 million of them shared, were counted by a later analysis. Profiling relied on immunoSEQ multiplex PCR, and the TCRdb table lists in-frame clones only, not all of them. That table supplies the V and J calls and clone size; D and trimming were determined from the DNA. This sample has approximately 150,000 clones; about four fifths occur once, and the top ten carry about 11%. On this clone itself: No antigen is known for it.

Sequencing was performed on PBMCs. The receptor was derived from a man aged 45 to 65 in good health and CMV-seropositive.

CDR3 bases: TGTGCCAGCAGTCACGCGGGGGAGCAGTACTTC. Protein sequence: CASSHAGEQYF. The genes are TRBV6-5 and TRBJ2-7; possible D gene TRBD2, 6 bases. Germline-derived CDR1 and CDR2 are MNHEY and SVGAGI. V was pared by 5 bases and J by 7 bases, with 9 bases between. The CDR3 has 11 residues.